Ten or more counts support the clone carrying this T cell receptor (beta chain). Its target is not known. This sample was taken from a study of T cell repertoires in cytomegalovirus infection. Study context: Recently described HLA-C-restricted plus well-studied HLA-B-restricted CMV epitopes were used. Matching HLA type, along with CMV infection, was indicated by public TCR beta signatures. Study-wide points: Clonotypes of TCR beta that were HLA-C-restricted and CMV-specific dominated the ex vivo response. Cumulative frequency of public TCR beta families picked out carriers of CMV plus the relevant HLA.

The V gene lost 2 bases and the J gene lost 4 bases, with 11 bases spanning the gap. Germline V gives CDR1 SGHVS, CDR2 FQNEAQ. The CDR3 runs 14 residues. MiXCR was run by TCRdb on the reads, yielding one entry per CDR3 protein. The data show 750,000 to 900,000 distinct CDR3 sequences, about 28% seen once. The rearrangement uses TRBV7-8 and TRBJ2-5; the D gene is possibly TRBD2 (5 bases). Sample: cultured CD8+ T cells from PBMCs, taken from culture after CMV antigen stimulation. The receptor comes from a human donor in good health (CMV status not recorded). Some clones in this sample may be carry-over from other donors' samples. The CDR3 DNA reads as TGTGCCAGCAGCTTACCCCACGCGGGAGAGACCCAGTACTTC. It is translated as CASSLPHAGETQYF.